Below, 5 T cell receptor beta chains from the same sample are listed, as sequenced in a study of identical twins. In TCRdb, the 5' RACE reads were re-called with MiXCR into one record per CDR3 protein. The sample includes approximately 600,000 distinct CDR3 sequences, more than 9% seen only once; the top ten take more than 2.5%. These sequences were also reported in another study, on yellow fever vaccine responses in identical twins.

Specimen: PBMCs. The receptors originated from a woman aged 18-35 years in good health.

A note on this clonotype: A much larger clone lies one base from this, so it may be a read error. J is TRBJ2-5 and V is TRBV15; 9 bases match TRBD1. This CDR3 contains 16 residues. CDR1 is LNHNV and CDR2 is YYDKDF in the germline V gene (reference sequence). The ends lost 3 bases at V and 0 bases at J; junction bases unmatched: 5. The CDR3 DNA is TGTGCCACCAGCAGCTGGACAGGGGTCAACCAAGAGACCCAGTACTTC. Protein: CATSSWTGVNQETQYF.

The sample holds a few counts of this clonotype. The genes are TRBV20-1 and TRBJ2-7; TRBD2 matches 8 bases. J was trimmed by 3 bases and V by 3 bases; bases with no gene match: 4. This CDR3 is built from 13 residues. Germline assignment: CDR1 DFQATT and CDR2 SNEGSKA (reference sequence). The CDR3 spells CSASLGGGYEQYF. The CDR3, as DNA: TGCAGTGCTAGTCTCGGGGGGGGCTACGAGCAGTACTTC.

This chain uses TRBV12-3 or TRBV12-4 with TRBJ1-2, with 7 positions matching TRBD1. V was pared by 6 bases and J by 3 bases, with 10 bases of the junction left unmatched. The CDR3 spans 15 residues. CDR3 DNA sequence: TGTGCCAGCAGCTTAACAGGGGCGGGGGACTATGGCTACACCTTC. Its protein product is CASSLTGAGDYGYTF.

This clonotype was found a few times. The rearrangement joins TRBV11-2 to TRBJ2-1; 7 positions agree with TRBD2. This CDR3 has 16 amino acids. Looked up from germline, CDR1 is SGHAT and CDR2 is FQNNGV. V gave up 5 bases and J gave up 2 bases; unmatched junction bases: 9. CDR3: CASSNVAGKTYNEQFF. The CDR3 nucleotides read TGTGCCAGCAGCAACGTAGCGGGCAAAACCTACAATGAGCAGTTCTTC.

This clonotype has a handful of counts. The chain couples TRBV4-2 to TRBJ2-7; D is undetermined. There are 13 residues in the CDR3. CDR1 and CDR2 (germline): LGHNA, YNFKEQ. V lost 1 base to trimming and J lost 4 bases, with 8 bases between them. The CDR3 coding sequence is TGTGCCAGCAGCCAAGGCACAGAGTACGAGCAGTACTTC. Its translation: CASSQGTEYEQYF.